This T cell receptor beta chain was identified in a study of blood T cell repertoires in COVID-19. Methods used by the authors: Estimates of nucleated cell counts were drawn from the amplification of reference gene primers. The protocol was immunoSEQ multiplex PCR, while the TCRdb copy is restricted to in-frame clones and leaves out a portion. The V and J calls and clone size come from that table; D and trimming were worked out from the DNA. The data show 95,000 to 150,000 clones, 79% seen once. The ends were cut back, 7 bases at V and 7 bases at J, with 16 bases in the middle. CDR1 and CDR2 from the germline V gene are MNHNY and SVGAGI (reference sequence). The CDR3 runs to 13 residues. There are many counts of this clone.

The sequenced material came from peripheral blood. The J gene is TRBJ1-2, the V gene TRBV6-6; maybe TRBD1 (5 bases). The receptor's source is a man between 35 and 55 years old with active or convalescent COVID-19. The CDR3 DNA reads TGTGCCAGCAACGAGGGAGGGGTGGGTGGCTACACCTTC. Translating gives CASNEGGVGGYTF.